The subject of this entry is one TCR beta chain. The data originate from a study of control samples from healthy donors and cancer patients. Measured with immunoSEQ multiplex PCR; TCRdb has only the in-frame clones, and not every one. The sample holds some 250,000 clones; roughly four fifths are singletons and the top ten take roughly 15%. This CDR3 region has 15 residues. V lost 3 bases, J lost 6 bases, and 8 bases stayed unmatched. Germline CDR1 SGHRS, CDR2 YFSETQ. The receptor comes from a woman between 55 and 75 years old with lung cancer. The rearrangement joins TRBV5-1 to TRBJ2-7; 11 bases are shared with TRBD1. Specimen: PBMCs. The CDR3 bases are TGCGCCAGCAGCTCGGACGGACAGGGGGCGGGCGAGCAGTACTTC. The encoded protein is CASSSDGQGAGEQYF.